This T cell receptor beta chain was sequenced for a study of cytomegalovirus exposure and HLA in healthy donors. Study outcomes and limitations: Presence/absence analyses assumed roughly uniform sequencing depth across donors.

In regard to this clone: No antigen is known for it.

Vbeta (60) and Jbeta (13) primers were used in the PCR. TCRdb's copy holds only in-frame clones and misses some; the assay was immunoSEQ multiplex PCR. The data contain about 160,000 clones, 81% of them singletons. V lost 7 bases and J lost 4; bases outside the gene matches: 4. The CDR3 extends over 14 amino acids. The germline CDR1 and CDR2 sequences are LNHDA and SQIVND (reference sequence). The source is a woman between 18 and 29 years old in good health and CMV-seronegative. The chain links TRBV19 to TRBJ2-1; 10 bases fit TRBD2. Sequenced input: PBMCs. The CDR3 sequence is CASKRTSGYNEQFF. CDR3 in DNA: TGTGCCAGTAAGAGGACTAGCGGTTACAATGAGCAGTTCTTC.